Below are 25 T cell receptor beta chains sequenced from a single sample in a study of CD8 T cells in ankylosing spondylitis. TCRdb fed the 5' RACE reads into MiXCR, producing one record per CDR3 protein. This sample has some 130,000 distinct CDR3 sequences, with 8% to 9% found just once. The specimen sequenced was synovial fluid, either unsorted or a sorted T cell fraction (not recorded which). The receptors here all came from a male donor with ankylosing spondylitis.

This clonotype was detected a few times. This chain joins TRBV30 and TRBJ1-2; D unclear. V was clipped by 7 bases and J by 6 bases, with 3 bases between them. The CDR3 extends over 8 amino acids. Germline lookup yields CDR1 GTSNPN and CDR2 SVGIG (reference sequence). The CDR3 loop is CASNGYTF. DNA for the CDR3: TGTGCCTCCAATGGCTACACCTTC.

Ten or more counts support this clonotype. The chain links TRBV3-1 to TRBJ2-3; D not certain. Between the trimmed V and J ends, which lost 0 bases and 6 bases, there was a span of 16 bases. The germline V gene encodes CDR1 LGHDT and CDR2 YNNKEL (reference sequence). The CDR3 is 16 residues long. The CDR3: CASSQDRGIYWDTQYF. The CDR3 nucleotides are TGTGCCAGCAGCCAAGATCGCGGCATATACTGGGATACGCAGTATTTT.

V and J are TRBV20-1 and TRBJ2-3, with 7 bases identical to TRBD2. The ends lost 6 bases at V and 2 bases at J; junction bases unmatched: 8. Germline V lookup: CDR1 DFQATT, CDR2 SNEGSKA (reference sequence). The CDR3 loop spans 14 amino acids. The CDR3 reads CSASDAGDTDTQYF. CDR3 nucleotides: TGCAGTGCAAGCGACGCGGGGGACACAGATACGCAGTATTTT.

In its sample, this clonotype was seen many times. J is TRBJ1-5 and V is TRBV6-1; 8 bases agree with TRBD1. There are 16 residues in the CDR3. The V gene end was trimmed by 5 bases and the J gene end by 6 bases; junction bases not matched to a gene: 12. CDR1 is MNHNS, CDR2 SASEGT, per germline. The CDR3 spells CASSPQAGQGGQPQHF. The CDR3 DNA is TGTGCCAGCAGTCCTCAGGCCGGACAGGGTGGTCAGCCCCAGCATTTT.

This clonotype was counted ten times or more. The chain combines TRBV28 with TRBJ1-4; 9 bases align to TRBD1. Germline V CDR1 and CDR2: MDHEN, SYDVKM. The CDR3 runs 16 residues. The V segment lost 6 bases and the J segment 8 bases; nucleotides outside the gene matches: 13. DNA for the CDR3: TGTGCCAGCAGCGGAGATCTCGGGACAGGGCGGGAAAAACTGTTTTTT. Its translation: CASSGDLGTGREKLFF.

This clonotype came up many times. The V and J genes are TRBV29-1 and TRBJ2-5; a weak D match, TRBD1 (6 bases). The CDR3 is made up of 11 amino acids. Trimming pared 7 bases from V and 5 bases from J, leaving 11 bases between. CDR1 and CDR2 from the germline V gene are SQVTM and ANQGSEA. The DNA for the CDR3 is TGCAGCGGTACTAGGGGGGAGACCCAGTACTTC. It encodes CSGTRGETQYF. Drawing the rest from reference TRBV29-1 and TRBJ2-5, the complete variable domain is SAVISQKPSRDICQRGTSLTIQCQVDSQVTMMFWYRQQPGQSLTLIATANQGSEATYESGFVIDKFPISRPNLTFSTLTVSNMSPEDSSIYLCSGTRGETQYFGPGTRLLVL.

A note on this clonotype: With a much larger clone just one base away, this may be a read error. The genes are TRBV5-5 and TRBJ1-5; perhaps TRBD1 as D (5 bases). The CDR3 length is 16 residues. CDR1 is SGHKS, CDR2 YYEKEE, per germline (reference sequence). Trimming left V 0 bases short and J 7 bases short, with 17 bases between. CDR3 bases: TGTGCCAGCAGCTTGGACCAGGGTAGATCAAGCCAGCCCCAGCATTTT. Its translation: CASSLDQGRSSQPQHF.

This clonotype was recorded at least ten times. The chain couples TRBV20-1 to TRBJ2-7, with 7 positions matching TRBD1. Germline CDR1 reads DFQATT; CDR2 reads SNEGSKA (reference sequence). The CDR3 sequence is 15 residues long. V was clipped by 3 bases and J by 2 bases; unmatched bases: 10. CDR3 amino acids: CSARDPGQNPYEQYF. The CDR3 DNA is TGCAGTGCTAGGGATCCGGGACAGAATCCCTACGAGCAGTACTTC.

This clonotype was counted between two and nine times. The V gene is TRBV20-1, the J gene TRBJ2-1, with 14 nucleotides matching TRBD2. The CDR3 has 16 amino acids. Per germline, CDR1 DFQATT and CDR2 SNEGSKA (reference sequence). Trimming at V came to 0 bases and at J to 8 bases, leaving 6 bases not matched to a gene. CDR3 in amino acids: CSARDPGLAGEDEQFF. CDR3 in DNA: TGCAGTGCTAGAGATCCGGGACTAGCGGGAGAGGATGAGCAGTTCTTC.

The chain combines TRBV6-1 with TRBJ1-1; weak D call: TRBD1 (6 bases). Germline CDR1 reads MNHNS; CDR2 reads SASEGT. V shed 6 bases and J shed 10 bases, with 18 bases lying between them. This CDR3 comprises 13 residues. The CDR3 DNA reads TGTGCCAGCAGCCTTTGGGGGGGGGCAGGAGCTTTCTTT. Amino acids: CASSLWGGAGAFF.

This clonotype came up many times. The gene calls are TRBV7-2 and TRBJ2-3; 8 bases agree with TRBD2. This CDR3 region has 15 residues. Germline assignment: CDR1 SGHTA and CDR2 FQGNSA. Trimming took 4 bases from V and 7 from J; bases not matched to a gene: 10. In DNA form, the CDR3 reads TGTGCCAGCAGCTCGCCGGGACTAGGGCTCTATACGCAGTATTTT. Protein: CASSSPGLGLYTQYF.

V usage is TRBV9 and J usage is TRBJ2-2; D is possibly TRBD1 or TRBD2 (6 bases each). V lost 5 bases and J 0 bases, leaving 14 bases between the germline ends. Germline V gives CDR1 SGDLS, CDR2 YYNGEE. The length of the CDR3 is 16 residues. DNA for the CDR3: TGTGCCAGCAGTCGGGGGCACCAATCGAACACCGGGGAGCTGTTTTTT. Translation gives CASSRGHQSNTGELFF. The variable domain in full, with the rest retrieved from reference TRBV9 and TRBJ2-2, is DSGVTQTPKHLITATGQRVTLRCSPRSGDLSVYWYQQSLDQGLQFLIQYYNGEERAKGNILERFSAQQFPDLHSELNLSSLELGDSALYFCASSRGHQSNTGELFFGEGSRLTVL.

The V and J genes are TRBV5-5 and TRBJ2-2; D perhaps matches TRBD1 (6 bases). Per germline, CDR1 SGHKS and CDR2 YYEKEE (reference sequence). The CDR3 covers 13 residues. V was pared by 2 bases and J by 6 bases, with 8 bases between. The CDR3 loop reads CASSLQGPGELFF. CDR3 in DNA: TGTGCCAGCAGCTTACAGGGTCCCGGGGAGCTGTTTTTT. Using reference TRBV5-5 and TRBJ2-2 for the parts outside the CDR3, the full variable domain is DAGVTQSPTHLIKTRGQQVTLRCSPISGHKSVSWYQQVLGQGPQFIFQYYEKEERGRGNFPDRFSARQFPNYSSELNVNALLLGDSALYLCASSLQGPGELFFGEGSRLTVL.

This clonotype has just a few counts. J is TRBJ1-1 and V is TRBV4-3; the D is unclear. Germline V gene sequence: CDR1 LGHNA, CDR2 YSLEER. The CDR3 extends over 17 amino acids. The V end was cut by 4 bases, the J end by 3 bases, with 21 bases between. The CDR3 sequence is CASSRAPGMGSDTEAFF. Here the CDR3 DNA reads TGCGCCAGCAGCCGAGCTCCCGGAATGGGGTCGGACACTGAAGCTTTCTTT.

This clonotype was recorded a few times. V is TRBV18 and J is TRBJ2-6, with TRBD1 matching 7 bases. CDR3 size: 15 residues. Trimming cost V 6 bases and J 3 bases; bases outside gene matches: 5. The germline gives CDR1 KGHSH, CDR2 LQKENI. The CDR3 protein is CASSRQGDGANVLTF. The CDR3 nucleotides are TGTGCCAGCTCCCGGCAGGGGGATGGGGCCAACGTCCTGACTTTC.

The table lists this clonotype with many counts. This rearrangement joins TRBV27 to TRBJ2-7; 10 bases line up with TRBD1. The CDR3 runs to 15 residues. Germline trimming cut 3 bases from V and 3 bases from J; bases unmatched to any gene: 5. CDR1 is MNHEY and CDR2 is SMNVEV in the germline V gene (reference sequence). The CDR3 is CASSFAGTGVYEQYF. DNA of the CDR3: TGTGCCAGCAGTTTCGCCGGGACAGGGGTCTACGAGCAGTACTTC.

The CDR3 DNA reads TGCGCCAGCAGCCTCGATTGGAACACTGAAGCTTTCTTT. It encodes CASSLDWNTEAFF. This sequence joins TRBV10-1 and TRBJ1-1; D ambiguous. The V gene lost 6 bases and the J gene lost 1 base, with 9 bases spanning the gap. Germline V gene sequence: CDR1 WNHNN, CDR2 SYGVQD (reference sequence). This CDR3 is built from 13 residues.

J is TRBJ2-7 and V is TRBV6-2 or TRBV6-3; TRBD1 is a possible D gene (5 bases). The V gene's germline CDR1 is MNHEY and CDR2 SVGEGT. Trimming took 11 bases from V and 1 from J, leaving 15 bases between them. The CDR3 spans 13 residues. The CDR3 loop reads CAGSRGRSYEQYF. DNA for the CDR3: TGTGCCGGATCTAGGGGCAGGTCCTACGAGCAGTACTTC.

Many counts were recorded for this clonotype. The CDR3 loop reads CASSLGRGHYEQYF. CDR3 nucleotides: TGTGCCAGCAGCTTGGGCAGGGGGCATTACGAGCAGTACTTC. The chain is built from TRBV5-6 and TRBJ2-7; 8 nucleotides align to TRBD1. The germline V gene has CDR1 SGHDT and CDR2 YYEEEE. This CDR3 is built from 14 residues. V trimming: 0 bases; J trimming: 4 bases; junction bases outside the gene matches: 3. Full variable domain (remainder filled in from reference TRBV5-6 and TRBJ2-7): DAGVTQSPTHLIKTRGQQVTLRCSPKSGHDTVSWYQQALGQGPQFIFQYYEEEERQRGNFPDRFSGHQFPNYSSELNVNALLLGDSALYLCASSLGRGHYEQYFGPGTRLTVT.

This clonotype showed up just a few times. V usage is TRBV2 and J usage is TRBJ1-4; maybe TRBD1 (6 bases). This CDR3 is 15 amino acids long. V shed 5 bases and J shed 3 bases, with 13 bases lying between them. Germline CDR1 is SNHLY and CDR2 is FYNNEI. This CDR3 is CASSFRGLPNEKLFF. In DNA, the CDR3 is TGTGCCAGCAGTTTCAGGGGACTGCCTAATGAAAAACTGTTTTTT. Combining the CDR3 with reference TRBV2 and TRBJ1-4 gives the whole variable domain EPEVTQTPSHQVTQMGQEVILRCVPISNHLYFYWYRQILGQKVEFLVSFYNNEISEKSEIFDDQFSVERPDGSNFTLKIRSTKLEDSAMYFCASSFRGLPNEKLFFGSGTQLSVL.

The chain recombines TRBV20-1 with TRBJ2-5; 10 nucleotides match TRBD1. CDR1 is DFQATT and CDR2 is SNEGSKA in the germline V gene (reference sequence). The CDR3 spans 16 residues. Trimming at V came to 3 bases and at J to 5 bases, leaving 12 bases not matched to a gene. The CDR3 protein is CSARAGQGRRGETQYF. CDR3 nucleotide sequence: TGCAGTGCTAGGGCGGGACAGGGGCGTCGGGGGGAGACCCAGTACTTC.

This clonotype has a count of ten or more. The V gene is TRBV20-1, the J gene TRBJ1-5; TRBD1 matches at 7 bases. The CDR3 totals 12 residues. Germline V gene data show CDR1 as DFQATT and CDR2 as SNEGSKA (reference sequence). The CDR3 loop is CRAGQLNQPQHF. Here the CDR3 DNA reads TGCAGAGCGGGACAGCTGAATCAGCCCCAGCATTTT.

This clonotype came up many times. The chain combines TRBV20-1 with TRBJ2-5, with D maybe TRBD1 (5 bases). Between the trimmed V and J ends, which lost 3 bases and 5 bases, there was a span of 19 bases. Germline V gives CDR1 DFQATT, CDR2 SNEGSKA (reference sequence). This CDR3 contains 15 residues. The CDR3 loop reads CSASTLVGLKETQYF. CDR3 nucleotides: TGCAGTGCTAGTACCCTCGTGGGGCTAAAGGAGACCCAGTACTTC.

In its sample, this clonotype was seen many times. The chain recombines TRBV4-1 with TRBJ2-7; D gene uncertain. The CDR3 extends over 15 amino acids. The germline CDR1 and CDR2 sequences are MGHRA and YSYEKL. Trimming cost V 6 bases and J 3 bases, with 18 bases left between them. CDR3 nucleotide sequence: TGCGCCAGCAGTCGCCTCGACACCAACAACTACGAGCAGTACTTC. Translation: CASSRLDTNNYEQYF.

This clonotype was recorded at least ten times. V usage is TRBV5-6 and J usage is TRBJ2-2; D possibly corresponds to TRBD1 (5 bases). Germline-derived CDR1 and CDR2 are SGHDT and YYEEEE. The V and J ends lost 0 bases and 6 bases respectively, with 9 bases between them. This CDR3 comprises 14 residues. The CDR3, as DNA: TGTGCCAGCAGCTTGGATCCGACAGCCGGGGAGCTGTTTTTT. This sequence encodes CASSLDPTAGELFF. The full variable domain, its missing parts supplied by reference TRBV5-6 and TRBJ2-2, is DAGVTQSPTHLIKTRGQQVTLRCSPKSGHDTVSWYQQALGQGPQFIFQYYEEEERQRGNFPDRFSGHQFPNYSSELNVNALLLGDSALYLCASSLDPTAGELFFGEGSRLTVL.